This record looks at one T cell receptor beta chain sequence and its context. Its antigen is still unknown. V shed 8 bases and J shed 2 bases, with 9 bases lying between them. The CDR3 totals 13 residues. The germline V gene has CDR1 SGHAT and CDR2 FQNNGV. The data belong to a study of a mutant IDH1 vaccine in newly diagnosed glioma. Here immunoSEQ multiplex PCR was the method, and the copy in TCRdb shows in-frame clones only, minus some. Of about 60,000 clones in the sample, roughly nine tenths were seen once. Time point: week 35, safety follow-up. Doses of 300 ug of mutant IDH1 20-mer peptide were given with topical imiquimod.

The TCR was taken from a man in his forties or fifties with glioma. The sequences come from PBMCs, collected from a glioma patient whose treatment included an IDH1 peptide vaccine. This chain uses TRBV11-2 with TRBJ2-2; D call uncertain. The CDR3 coding sequence is TGTGCCAGCGCACCCTCTAACACCGGGGAGCTGTTTTTT. This translates into CASAPSNTGELFF. The full variable domain, its missing parts supplied by reference TRBV11-2 and TRBJ2-2, is EAGVAQSPRYKIIEKRQSVAFWCNPISGHATLYWYQQILGQGPKLLIQFQNNGVVDDSQLPKDRFSAERLKGVDSTLKIQPAKLEDSAVYLCASAPSNTGELFFGEGSRLTVL.